One and the same sample provided the 30 T cell receptor beta chains below, sequenced in a study of shared clonotypes between healthy human individuals (dated by TCRdb to 2018 to 2021). Libraries were constructed by the immunoSEQ multiplex PCR assay. The table was pulled from immuneACCESS by TCRdb, which kept in-frame rearrangements only. Such tables lose some clones; where checked, under half of the loss comes from unresolved V genes, and the rest has no known cause. A total of under 80,000 clones appear in this sample, about 64% of them only once. The ten top clones hold just over 50% of the sample. The specimen sequenced was memory CD8+ T cells sorted from blood. The sample's cell subset or site label, in plain terms: CD45RO+ cells pooled with CCR7-negative TemRA cells. These receptors were taken from a man aged 25-45 years in good health.

This chain connects TRBV5-1 to TRBJ2-6; D is ambiguous. V was cut by 5 bases and J by 2 bases, with 11 bases left in between. CDR3 length: 15 amino acids. In germline, CDR1 is SGHRS, CDR2 YFSETQ. The CDR3 coding sequence is TGCGCCAGCAGTGACTTGGACGCTGGGGCCAACGTCCTGACTTTC. Protein sequence: CASSDLDAGANVLTF.

This clone appeared once. The chain joins TRBV27 to TRBJ2-2, with 10 bases fitting TRBD2. Losses at the gene ends were 6 bases for V and 4 bases for J; bases not matched to a gene: 5. Germline V gene lookup returns CDR1 MNHEY and CDR2 SMNVEV (reference sequence). This CDR3 has 15 residues. The CDR3 reads CASRPGLAATGELFF. Here the CDR3 DNA reads TGTGCCAGCAGGCCAGGACTAGCGGCCACCGGGGAGCTGTTTTTT.

This chain connects TRBV4-2 to TRBJ1-4; D is uncertain. V was pared by 3 bases and J by 4 bases, with 12 bases between. The CDR3 spans 15 residues. Germline assignment: CDR1 LGHNA and CDR2 YNFKEQ. CDR3 sequence reads: CASSQDIGVNEKLFF. The CDR3 nucleotides read TGTGCCAGCAGCCAGGATATCGGCGTTAATGAAAAACTGTTTTTT.

The chain employs TRBV29-1 and TRBJ2-1; TRBD2 is a possible D gene (6 bases). This CDR3 is built from 16 residues. Germline V CDR1 and CDR2: SQVTM, ANQGSEA. V was clipped by 4 bases and J by 5 bases, with 21 bases between them. The CDR3 nucleotides are TGCAGCGTTGGGGCCGGTGGGGGGTCCCCACACAATGAGCAGTTCTTC. Translating it yields CSVGAGGGSPHNEQFF.

This clone was seen ten or more times. The chain links TRBV2 to TRBJ2-1, with 9 nucleotides matching TRBD2. This CDR3 is built from 15 residues. Germline CDR1 is SNHLY and CDR2 is FYNNEI. V was clipped by 6 bases and J by 3 bases; unmatched bases: 6. CDR3 nucleotides: TGTGCCAGCAGAGATAGCGGGAGTATCTACAATGAGCAGTTCTTC. Its translation is CASRDSGSIYNEQFF.

A few counts support this clone. V usage is TRBV4-1 and J usage is TRBJ2-7; D perhaps matches TRBD2 (5 bases). The CDR3 totals 15 residues. V gave up 2 bases and J gave up 4 bases, with 15 bases separating them. Looked up from germline, CDR1 is MGHRA and CDR2 is YSYEKL. The CDR3 is CASSQIVGEGYEQYF. The DNA of the CDR3 is TGCGCCAGCAGCCAAATTGTGGGAGAAGGGTACGAGCAGTACTTC.

The chain recombines TRBV14 with TRBJ2-2; 10 bases map to TRBD2. Germline trimming cut 5 bases from V and 2 bases from J; bases unmatched to any gene: 5. CDR3 length: 16 amino acids. CDR1 is SGHDN and CDR2 is FVKESK in the germline V gene. CDR3 sequence reads: CASSGLAAPNTGELFF. CDR3 nucleotide sequence: TGTGCCAGCAGCGGACTAGCGGCCCCAAACACCGGGGAGCTGTTTTTT.

The chain combines TRBV14 with TRBJ2-1; D is undetermined. The V end lost 4 bases, the J end lost 0 bases, and 10 bases lay between the germline ends. Germline lookup yields CDR1 SGHDN and CDR2 FVKESK. CDR3 size: 15 residues. CDR3: CASSLEESSYNEQFF. In nucleotides, the CDR3 is TGTGCCAGCAGCCTAGAGGAGAGCTCCTACAATGAGCAGTTCTTC.

In its sample, this clone was seen a few times. The gene calls are TRBV25-1 and TRBJ1-2; possibly TRBD1 for D (6 bases). The germline V gene has CDR1 MGHDK and CDR2 SYGVNS. V was clipped by 1 base and J by 6 bases, with 12 bases between them. The CDR3 length is 14 residues. This chain's CDR3 is CASSEFKGEDGYTF. As DNA, the CDR3 is TGTGCCAGCAGTGAATTCAAGGGGGAGGATGGCTACACCTTC.

V usage is TRBV9 and J usage is TRBJ2-1, with TRBD2 matching 11 bases. The CDR3 has 16 residues. The germline gives CDR1 SGDLS, CDR2 YYNGEE. The J segment lost 6 bases and the V segment lost 0 bases, leaving 5 bases of the junction unmatched. CDR3 DNA: TGTGCCAGCAGCGTAGATCCTAGCGGGGGGTTCAATGAGCAGTTCTTC. Translation: CASSVDPSGGFNEQFF.

The rearrangement uses TRBV5-6 and TRBJ2-5; D is perhaps TRBD2 (5 bases). Looked up from germline, CDR1 is SGHDT and CDR2 is YYEEEE. This CDR3 region has 16 residues. Trimming removed 1 base at V and 5 bases at J, with 18 bases between. The CDR3 region is CASSLFFPWRFETQYF. Here the CDR3 DNA reads TGTGCCAGCAGCTTGTTTTTCCCCTGGAGGTTCGAGACCCAGTACTTC.

The CDR3 spells CASSAAPGYEQYF. CDR3 DNA sequence: TGTGCCAGCAGCGCCGCTCCAGGGTACGAGCAGTACTTC. This rearrangement joins TRBV7-8 to TRBJ2-7, with D possibly TRBD1 on 5 matching bases. This CDR3 comprises 13 residues. Germline CDR1 and CDR2: SGHVS and FQNEAQ. V was shortened by 5 bases and J by 4 bases, with 12 bases between the two germline ends.

The chain links TRBV18 to TRBJ2-7; D unresolved. Germline V lookup: CDR1 KGHSH, CDR2 LQKENI. CDR3 length equals 16 residues. V was cut by 1 base and J by 0 bases, with 13 bases left in between. For the CDR3, the DNA is TGTGCCAGCTCACCACGGTGGGCAGAGTTCTCCTACGAGCAGTACTTC. Amino acids: CASSPRWAEFSYEQYF.

The rearrangement uses TRBV7-8 and TRBJ2-1; TRBD2 matches 9 bases. The length of the CDR3 is 17 residues. V trimming: 1 base; J trimming: 5 bases; junction bases outside the gene matches: 9. Germline CDR1 SGHVS, CDR2 FQNEAQ. CDR3 bases: TGTGCCAGCAGCTTAGATCCTAGCGGGGTGATCGACAATGAGCAGTTCTTC. Its translation is CASSLDPSGVIDNEQFF.

This clone was seen only once. The chain recombines TRBV9 with TRBJ1-1; 8 nucleotides match TRBD1. CDR1 is SGDLS and CDR2 is YYNGEE in the germline V gene. V gave up 3 bases and J gave up 4 bases; unmatched junction bases: 5. The CDR3 totals 14 residues. CDR3 sequence reads: CASSATGGGTEAFF. The CDR3 DNA is TGTGCCAGCAGCGCCACAGGGGGTGGCACTGAAGCTTTCTTT.

The J gene is TRBJ2-7, the V gene TRBV28, with D uncertain. The CDR3 is made up of 14 amino acids. Trimming pared 4 bases from V and 5 bases from J, leaving 15 bases between. In germline, CDR1 is MDHEN, CDR2 SYDVKM. CDR3 loop: CASSSGALKDEQYF. DNA for the CDR3: TGTGCCAGCAGTTCGGGCGCGTTAAAGGACGAGCAGTACTTC. Complete variable domain (other parts from reference TRBV28 and TRBJ2-7): DVKVTQSSRYLVKRTGEKVFLECVQDMDHENMFWYRQDPGLGLRLIYFSYDVKMKEKGDIPEGYSVSREKKERFSLILESASTNQTSMYLCASSSGALKDEQYFGPGTRLTVT.

This chain connects TRBV25-1 to TRBJ1-5; TRBD1 might be the D (6 bases). V was shortened by 2 bases and J by 1 base, with 12 bases between the two germline ends. CDR1 is MGHDK and CDR2 is SYGVNS in the germline V gene. This CDR3 is 16 amino acids long. The CDR3 region has the DNA TGTGCCAGCAGTGAAGGATCAGGGGAGAGCAATCAGCCCCAGCATTTT. It is translated as CASSEGSGESNQPQHF.

The gene calls are TRBV7-9 and TRBJ2-6; D is possibly TRBD2 (5 bases). Per the germline V gene, CDR1 is SEHNR and CDR2 is FQNEAQ (reference sequence). The CDR3 runs to 14 residues. The V and J ends lost 4 bases and 3 bases respectively, with 7 bases between them. In DNA, the CDR3 is TGTGCCAGCAGCTCGGGGATTGGGGCCAACGTCCTGACTTTC. Its translation is CASSSGIGANVLTF.

This clone was counted at least ten times. The chain carries TRBV11-2 and TRBJ2-7, with 11 bases matching TRBD2. There are 13 residues in the CDR3. The germline V gene has CDR1 SGHAT and CDR2 FQNNGV. With V trimmed by 9 bases and J by 1 base, 2 bases remained unmatched. In DNA form, the CDR3 reads TGTGCCAGTGGGACTAGCGGTTCCTACGAGCAGTACTTC. Translation gives CASGTSGSYEQYF. The full variable domain, completed using reference TRBV11-2 and TRBJ2-7, is EAGVAQSPRYKIIEKRQSVAFWCNPISGHATLYWYQQILGQGPKLLIQFQNNGVVDDSQLPKDRFSAERLKGVDSTLKIQPAKLEDSAVYLCASGTSGSYEQYFGPGTRLTVT.

This chain uses TRBV10-1 with TRBJ2-1, with no clear D. Germline CDR1 and CDR2: WNHNN and SYGVQD (reference sequence). V lost 2 bases and J 14 bases, leaving 10 bases between the germline ends. The CDR3 covers 11 residues. The DNA for the CDR3 is TGCGCCAGCAGTGAGCGGGCAGGCAAGTTCTTC. It translates to CASSERAGKFF.

The chain is built from TRBV7-6 and TRBJ2-2; the match to TRBD1 covers 9 bases. The germline V gene has CDR1 SGHVS and CDR2 FNYEAQ. The CDR3 runs 16 residues. V was clipped by 5 bases and J by 4 bases; unmatched bases: 8. The CDR3 loop is CASSVTGGRSTGELFF. The CDR3 region has the DNA TGTGCCAGCAGCGTAACAGGGGGCCGGAGCACCGGGGAGCTGTTTTTT.

This clone was seen only a few times. The rearrangement joins TRBV11-2 to TRBJ1-4, with no clear D. Germline V gene data show CDR1 as SGHAT and CDR2 as FQNNGV. V shed 0 bases and J shed 6 bases, with 11 bases lying between them. This CDR3 has 15 amino acids. The DNA for the CDR3 is TGTGCCAGCAGCTTAGATCCGAGGCCGGATGAAAAACTGTTTTTT. This sequence encodes CASSLDPRPDEKLFF.

This sequence joins TRBV27 and TRBJ2-5, with 8 bases lining up with TRBD1. The CDR3 totals 16 residues. CDR1 and CDR2 from the germline V gene are MNHEY and SMNVEV (reference sequence). J was trimmed by 2 bases and V by 3 bases; bases with no gene match: 8. The CDR3 nucleotides are TGTGCCAGCAGTTTGAAGTCCGGACAGGGACAAGAGACCCAGTACTTC. Protein: CASSLKSGQGQETQYF.

The chain couples TRBV18 to TRBJ2-5, with no clear D. CDR1 KGHSH and CDR2 LQKENI come from the germline V gene. Trimming stripped 3 bases from V and 0 bases from J, with 5 bases between. This CDR3 spans 13 amino acids. CDR3 protein: CASSPQYQETQYF. CDR3 nucleotide sequence: TGTGCCAGCTCACCCCAATACCAAGAGACCCAGTACTTC.

This clone is medium-sized. The same CDR3 is also encoded by other DNA sequences in this sample. The CDR3 sequence: CASSSGPSTDTQYF. DNA for the CDR3: TGTGCCAGCAGCTCCGGGCCAAGCACAGATACGCAGTATTTT. The V call is TRBV7-6, the J call TRBJ2-3; D remains ambiguous. Germline assignment: CDR1 SGHVS and CDR2 FNYEAQ. Trimming shortened V by 4 bases and J by 0 bases, and 8 bases separated the two germline ends. The CDR3 spans 14 residues.

The V gene is TRBV30, the J gene TRBJ2-5, with 8 positions matching TRBD2. CDR1 GTSNPN and CDR2 SVGIG come from the germline V gene (reference sequence). V lost 3 bases, J lost 4 bases, and 10 bases stayed unmatched. This CDR3 has 15 amino acids. In DNA, the CDR3 is TGTGCCTGGAGCCCCGGGACTAGGGGGATAGAGACCCAGTACTTC. Its translation is CAWSPGTRGIETQYF. Using reference TRBV30 and TRBJ2-5 for the parts outside the CDR3, the full variable domain is SQTIHQWPATLVQPVGSPLSLECTVEGTSNPNLYWYRQAAGRGLQLLFYSVGIGQISSEVPQNLSASRPQDRQFILSSKKLLLSDSGFYLCAWSPGTRGIETQYFGPGTRLLVL.

The sample holds a few counts of this clone. The rearrangement links TRBV4-3 to TRBJ2-1; a possible D gene is TRBD2 (6 bases). Germline CDR1 reads LGHNA; CDR2 reads YSLEER. The CDR3 contains 16 residues. Trimming left V 0 bases short and J 9 bases short, with 18 bases between. This chain's CDR3 is CASSQDGGTQEGEQFF. The DNA of the CDR3 is TGCGCCAGCAGCCAAGATGGGGGGACGCAGGAGGGTGAGCAGTTCTTC.

The chain is built from TRBV4-1 and TRBJ1-2, with D maybe TRBD1 (5 bases). V lost 1 base, J lost 6 bases, and 15 bases lay in between. This CDR3 has 15 amino acids. Germline V gene sequence: CDR1 MGHRA, CDR2 YSYEKL. CDR3 sequence: CASSQVRASGNGYTF. In DNA form, the CDR3 reads TGCGCCAGCAGCCAAGTCCGAGCCTCAGGGAATGGCTACACCTTC.

This clone was found many times. The rearrangement joins TRBV6-4 to TRBJ2-5; no definite D call. CDR3 length: 10 residues. The germline V and J ends were trimmed by 6 bases and 5 bases, with 4 bases remaining between them. CDR1 and CDR2 from the germline V gene are MRHNA and SNTAGT. The CDR3 coding sequence is TGTGCCAGCAGGGTGGAGACCCAGTACTTC. Translating it yields CASRVETQYF.

The rearrangement links TRBV6-6 to TRBJ2-3; D may be TRBD2 (5 bases). V was clipped by 0 bases and J by 3 bases, with 13 bases between them. The CDR3 extends over 16 amino acids. Germline CDR1 and CDR2: MNHNY and SVGAGI (reference sequence). Here the CDR3 DNA reads TGTGCCAGCAGTTACTCACGGGAAGCCGGTACAGATACGCAGTATTTT. It codes for CASSYSREAGTDTQYF.